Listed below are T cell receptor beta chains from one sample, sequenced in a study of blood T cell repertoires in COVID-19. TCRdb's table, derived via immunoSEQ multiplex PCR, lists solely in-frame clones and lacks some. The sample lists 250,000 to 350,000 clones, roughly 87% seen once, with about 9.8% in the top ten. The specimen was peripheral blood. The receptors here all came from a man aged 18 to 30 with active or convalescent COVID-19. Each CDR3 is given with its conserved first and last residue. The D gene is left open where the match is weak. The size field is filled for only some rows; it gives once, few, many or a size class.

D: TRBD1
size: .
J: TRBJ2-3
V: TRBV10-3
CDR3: CAISDPDRYTDTQYF
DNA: TGTGCCATCAGTGATCCGGACAGGTACACAGATACGCAGTATTTT

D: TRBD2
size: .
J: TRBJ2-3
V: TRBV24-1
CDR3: CATSDSGGKSTDTQYF
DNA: TGTGCCACCTCTGATAGCGGGGGCAAGAGCACAGATACGCAGTATTTT

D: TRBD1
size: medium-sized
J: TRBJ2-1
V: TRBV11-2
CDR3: CASSSPAVGQGAYEQFF
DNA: TGTGCCAGCAGCTCTCCCGCCGTGGGACAGGGGGCGTATGAGCAGTTCTTC

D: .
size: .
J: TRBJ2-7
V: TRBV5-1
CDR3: CASSLDGGSEQYF
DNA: TGCGCCAGCAGCTTGGACGGGGGAAGCGAGCAGTACTTC

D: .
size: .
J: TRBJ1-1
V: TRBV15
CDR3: CATSVPIPLQEMNTEAFF
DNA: TGTGCCACCAGCGTTCCGATCCCATTACAGGAAATGAACACTGAAGCTTTCTTT

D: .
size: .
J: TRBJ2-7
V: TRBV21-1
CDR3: CASSVGLHEQYF
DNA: TGTGCCAGCAGCGTTGGACTCCACGAGCAGTACTTC

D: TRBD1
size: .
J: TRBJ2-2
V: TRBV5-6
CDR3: CASSIQGVNTGELFF
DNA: TGTGCCAGCAGCATTCAGGGGGTTAACACCGGGGAGCTGTTTTTT

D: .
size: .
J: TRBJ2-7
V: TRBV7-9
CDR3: CASSPTQGKIYEQYF
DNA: TGTGCCAGCAGCCCCACGCAGGGGAAAATCTACGAGCAGTACTTC

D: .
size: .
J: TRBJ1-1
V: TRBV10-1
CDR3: CASSEDSMNTEAFF
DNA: TGCGCCAGCAGTGAGGACTCAATGAACACTGAAGCTTTCTTT

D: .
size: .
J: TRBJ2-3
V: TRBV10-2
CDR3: CASSRTRGSDTQYF
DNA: TGCGCCAGCAGTCGGACTAGGGGGTCAGATACGCAGTATTTT

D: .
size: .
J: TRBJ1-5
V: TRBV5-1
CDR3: CASSLGGGPQHF
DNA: TGCGCCAGCAGCTTGGGAGGGGGTCCCCAGCATTTT

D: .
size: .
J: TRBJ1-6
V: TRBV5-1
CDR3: CASSNQGYSPLHF
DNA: TGCGCCAGCAGCAACCAGGGGTACTCACCCCTCCACTTT

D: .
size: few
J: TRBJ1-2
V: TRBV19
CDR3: CASTSQGGYGYTF
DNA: TGTGCCAGTACCTCGCAGGGCGGCTATGGCTACACCTTC

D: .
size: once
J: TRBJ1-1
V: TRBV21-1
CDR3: CASSINRVNTEAFF
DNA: TGTGCCAGCAGCATAAACAGGGTGAACACTGAAGCTTTCTTT

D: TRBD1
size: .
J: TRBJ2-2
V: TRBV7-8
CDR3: CASSTSTGSLGDGELFF
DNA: TGTGCCAGCAGCACCTCGACAGGGTCCCTGGGGGACGGGGAGCTGTTTTTT